What follows describes a single T cell receptor beta chain. The CDR3 contains 13 residues. V gave up 9 bases and J gave up 2 bases; unmatched junction bases: 5. Germline CDR1 reads LNHDA; CDR2 reads SQIVND (reference sequence). This specimen belongs to a study of blood T cell repertoires in COVID-19. For the study at large: The United States, Italy and Spain provided the acute and convalescent COVID-19 samples. T cells, B-cell-depleted T cells, or PBMCs provided the cDNA or gDNA that served as material.

The data were produced by immunoSEQ multiplex PCR, yet TCRdb's version contains in-frame clones alone and is incomplete. The data hold 10,000 to 15,000 clones, with 65% to 90% observed a single time. The genes are TRBV19 and TRBJ1-1, with 8 bases lining up with TRBD1. Sequencing was done on a sample of peripheral blood. The sequence derives from a man aged 35-49 years with active or convalescent COVID-19. The CDR3 loop is CASRTGRNTEAFF. The CDR3 nucleotides are TGTGCCAGCAGGACAGGGCGCAACACTGAAGCTTTCTTT.